Listed below are T cell receptor beta chains from one sample, sequenced in a study of PD-1 blockade in classical Hodgkin lymphoma. Here immunoSEQ multiplex PCR was the method, and the copy in TCRdb shows in-frame clones only, minus some. The sample has some 84,000 clones; 80% to 95% are singletons. The source material was peripheral blood mononuclear cells (PBMCs), sampled before the second cycle of nivolumab. These receptors were obtained from a human donor with classical Hodgkin lymphoma. Both conserved end residues are part of each CDR3. Fields, in order: J gene, D gene, V gene, CDR3 length, CDR3 protein. A D gene is named only where the DNA matches it firmly.

>TRBJ1-1|TRBD1|TRBV27|15
CASSQQQGVNTEAFF
>TRBJ2-7|-|TRBV5-4|14
CASSFEGRSYEQYF
>TRBJ2-7|TRBD1|TRBV27|14
CASSLGGSSDEQYF
>TRBJ1-1|-|TRBV4-1|13
CASSQERVVRAFF
>TRBJ2-4|-|TRBV28|14
CASFASQSRKIQYF
>TRBJ2-3|-|TRBV19|16
CASSPRVGGSTDTQYF
>TRBJ2-7|TRBD2|TRBV5-1|17
CASSLGSWTSGRYEQYF
>TRBJ2-1|-|TRBV18|16
CASSPPSRASYNEQFF
>TRBJ1-2|TRBD1|TRBV12-5|13
CASGFSGETGGTF
>TRBJ2-7|-|TRBV5-1|16
CASSLGWGQGSYEQYF
>TRBJ2-5|TRBD1|TRBV5-1|15
CASSLEGQGRETQYF
>TRBJ1-5|-|TRBV28|12
CASRTINQPQHF
>TRBJ1-4|-|TRBV30|16
CAWSNERTEINEKLFF
>TRBJ1-1|-|TRBV5-6|12
CASSSSGTEAFF